Sequencing of this T cell receptor (beta chain) was carried out in a study of identical twins. Germline CDR1 is SGHKS and CDR2 is YYEKEE (reference sequence). V was pared by 1 base and J by 0 bases, with 8 bases between. The CDR3 is 15 residues long. Only a few counts were recorded for this clonotype. As yet, its antigen is unknown. TCRdb independently ran MiXCR on the 5' RACE reads; one entry per CDR3 protein. The profile shows about 210,000 distinct CDR3 sequences, around a tenth of them singletons. Findings of the study overall: Modelling underestimated the level of out-of-frame TCR alpha sharing observed in monozygotic twins.

The donor group consisted entirely of healthy Caucasians. The chain has TRBV5-5 and TRBJ1-5, with D unclear. Sequencing input: memory (CD45RO+) T cells sorted from blood. This TCR came from a woman younger than 35 in good health. The CDR3 region has the DNA TGTGCCAGCAGCTTGACAGATTATAGCAATCAGCCCCAGCATTTT. Protein sequence: CASSLTDYSNQPQHF.